This T cell receptor (beta chain) was sequenced in a study of identical twins. Template switching added a universal primer binding site, and final cDNA carried unique molecular identifiers. TCRdb passed the 5' RACE reads through MiXCR, listing each CDR3 protein once. Of 450,000 to 650,000 distinct CDR3 sequences in the sample, more than 9% were seen once. There were only healthy Caucasians among the donors. A note on this clonotype: Its antigen is still unknown.

Trimming cost V 4 bases and J 4 bases, with 5 bases left between them. The CDR3 length is 13 residues. In germline, CDR1 is MNHEY, CDR2 SVGAGI. Study observations and caveats: Weaker excess twin sharing was observed in beta out-of-frame sequences.

These data also featured in a second study, about yellow fever vaccine responses in identical twins.

The chain has TRBV6-5 and TRBJ2-6; D is ambiguous. The sequence was collected from a woman aged 18-29 years in good health. The sample taken for sequencing was PBMCs. The CDR3 loop is CASSSQGANVLTF. The CDR3 nucleotides are TGTGCCAGCAGTTCCCAAGGGGCCAACGTCCTGACTTTC.